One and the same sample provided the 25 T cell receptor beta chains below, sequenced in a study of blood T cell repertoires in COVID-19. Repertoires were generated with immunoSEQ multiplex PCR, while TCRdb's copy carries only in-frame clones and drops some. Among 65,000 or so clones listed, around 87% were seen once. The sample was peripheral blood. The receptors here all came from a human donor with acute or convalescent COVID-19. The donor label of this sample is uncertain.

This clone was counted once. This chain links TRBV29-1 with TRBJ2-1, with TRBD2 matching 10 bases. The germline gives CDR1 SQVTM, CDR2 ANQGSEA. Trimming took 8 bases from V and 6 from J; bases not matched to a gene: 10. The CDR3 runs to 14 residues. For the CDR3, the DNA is TGCAGCCTCGTGGCGGAGCGGGGGGGCAATGAGCAGTTCTTC. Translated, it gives CSLVAERGGNEQFF.

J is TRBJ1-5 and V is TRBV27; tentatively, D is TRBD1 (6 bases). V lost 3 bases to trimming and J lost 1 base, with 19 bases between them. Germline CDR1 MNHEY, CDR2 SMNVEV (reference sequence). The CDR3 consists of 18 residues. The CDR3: CASSLEGTRGASNQPQHF. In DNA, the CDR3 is TGTGCCAGCAGTTTGGAGGGGACTCGGGGGGCGAGCAATCAGCCCCAGCATTTT.

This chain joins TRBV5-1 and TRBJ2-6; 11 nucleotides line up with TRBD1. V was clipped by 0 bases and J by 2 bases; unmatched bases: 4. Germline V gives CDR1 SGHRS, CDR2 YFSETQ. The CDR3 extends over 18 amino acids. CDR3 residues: CASSLAGQGAPGANVLTF. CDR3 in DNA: TGCGCCAGCAGCTTGGCAGGACAGGGGGCGCCTGGGGCCAACGTCCTGACTTTC.

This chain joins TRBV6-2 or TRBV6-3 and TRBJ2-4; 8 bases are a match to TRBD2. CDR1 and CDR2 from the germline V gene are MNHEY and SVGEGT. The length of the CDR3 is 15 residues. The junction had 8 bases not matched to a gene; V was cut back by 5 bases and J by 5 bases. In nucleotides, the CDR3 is TGTGCCAGCAGTCCCGCCGGGGGGGCTCAAAACATTCAGTACTTC. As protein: CASSPAGGAQNIQYF.

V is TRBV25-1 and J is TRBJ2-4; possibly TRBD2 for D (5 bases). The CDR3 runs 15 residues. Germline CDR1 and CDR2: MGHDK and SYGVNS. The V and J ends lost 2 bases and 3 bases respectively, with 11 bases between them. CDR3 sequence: CASSEKEAVKNIQYF. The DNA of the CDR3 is TGTGCCAGCAGTGAAAAGGAGGCGGTCAAAAACATTCAGTACTTC.

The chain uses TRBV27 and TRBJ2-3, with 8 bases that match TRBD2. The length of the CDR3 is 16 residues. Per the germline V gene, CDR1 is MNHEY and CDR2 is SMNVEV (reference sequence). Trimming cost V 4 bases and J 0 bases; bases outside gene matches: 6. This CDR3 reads CASSSWTSYSTDTQYF. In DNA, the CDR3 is TGTGCCAGCAGTTCCTGGACTAGCTATAGCACAGATACGCAGTATTTT.

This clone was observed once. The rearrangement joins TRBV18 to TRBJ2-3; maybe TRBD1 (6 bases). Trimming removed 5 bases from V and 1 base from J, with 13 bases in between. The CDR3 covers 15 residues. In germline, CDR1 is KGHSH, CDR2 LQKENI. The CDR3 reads CASSSTGSGTDTQYF. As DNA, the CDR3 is TGTGCCAGCTCATCCACAGGGTCGGGCACAGATACGCAGTATTTT. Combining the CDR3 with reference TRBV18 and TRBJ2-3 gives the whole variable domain NAGVMQNPRHLVRRRGQEARLRCSPMKGHSHVYWYRQLPEEGLKFMVYLQKENIIDESGMPKERFSAEFPKEGPSILRIQQVVRGDSAAYFCASSSTGSGTDTQYFGPGTRLTVL.

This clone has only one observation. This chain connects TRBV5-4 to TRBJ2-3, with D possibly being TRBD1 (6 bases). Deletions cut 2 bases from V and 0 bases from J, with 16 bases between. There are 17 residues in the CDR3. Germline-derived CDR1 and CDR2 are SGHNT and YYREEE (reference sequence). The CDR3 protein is CASSLGGHYTSTDTQYF. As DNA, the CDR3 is TGTGCCAGCAGCTTAGGGGGACACTATACTAGCACAGATACGCAGTATTTT.

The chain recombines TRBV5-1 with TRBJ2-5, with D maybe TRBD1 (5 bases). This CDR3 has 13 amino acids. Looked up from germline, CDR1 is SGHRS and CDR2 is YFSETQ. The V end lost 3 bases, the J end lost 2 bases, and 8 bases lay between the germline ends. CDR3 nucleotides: TGCGCCAGCAGCTCACAGGTACAAGAGACCCAGTACTTC. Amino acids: CASSSQVQETQYF.

CDR3 bases: TGTGCCAGCAGCTTAGCTGTTGTTGCGGGGACCTACGAGCAGTACGTC. Protein: CASSLAVVAGTYEQYV. The chain is built from TRBV7-9 and TRBJ2-7; the D gene is possibly TRBD2 (6 bases). From germline, CDR1 is SEHNR and CDR2 FQNEAQ (reference sequence). This CDR3 is 16 amino acids long. Trimming took off 0 bases at V and 2 bases at J, with 14 bases between the two ends.

The CDR3 reads CASRRLAGGRGADTQYF. For the CDR3, the DNA is TGTGCCAGCAGAAGACTAGCGGGGGGTAGGGGGGCAGATACGCAGTATTTT. The chain recombines TRBV2 with TRBJ2-3; 13 bases are shared with TRBD2. CDR3 length: 17 residues. J lost 4 bases, V lost 6 bases, and 10 bases had no gene match. Germline CDR1 reads SNHLY; CDR2 reads FYNNEI.

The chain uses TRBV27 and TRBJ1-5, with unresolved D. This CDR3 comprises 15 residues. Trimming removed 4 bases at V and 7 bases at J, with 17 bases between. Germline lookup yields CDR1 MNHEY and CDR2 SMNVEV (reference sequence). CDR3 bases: TGTGCCAGCAGTTCTGGCAGGTTTCTGACCCAGCCCCAGCATTTT. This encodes CASSSGRFLTQPQHF.

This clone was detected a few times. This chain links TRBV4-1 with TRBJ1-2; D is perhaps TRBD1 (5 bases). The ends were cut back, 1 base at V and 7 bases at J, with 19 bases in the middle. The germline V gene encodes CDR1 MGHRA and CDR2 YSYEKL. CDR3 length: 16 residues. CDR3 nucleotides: TGCGCCAGCAGCCAAGTTTCCACCCAGGGAGGAGGTGGCTACACCTTC. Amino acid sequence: CASSQVSTQGGGGYTF.

CDR3 sequence reads: CASSRLARGIYNEQFF. The CDR3 bases are TGCGCCAGCAGCCGCCTAGCCCGGGGAATTTACAATGAGCAGTTCTTC. The rearrangement joins TRBV4-1 to TRBJ2-1, with a possible D match to TRBD2 (5 bases). Germline V gene data show CDR1 as MGHRA and CDR2 as YSYEKL. CDR3 length: 16 residues. Trimming pared 4 bases from V and 4 bases from J, leaving 17 bases between.

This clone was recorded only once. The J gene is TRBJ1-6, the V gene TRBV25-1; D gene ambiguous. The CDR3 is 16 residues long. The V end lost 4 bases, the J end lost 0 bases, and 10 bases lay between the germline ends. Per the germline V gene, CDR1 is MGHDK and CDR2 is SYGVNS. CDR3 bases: TGTGCCAGCAGTGGCCCGAAGAGCTCCTATAATTCACCCCTCCACTTT. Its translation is CASSGPKSSYNSPLHF.

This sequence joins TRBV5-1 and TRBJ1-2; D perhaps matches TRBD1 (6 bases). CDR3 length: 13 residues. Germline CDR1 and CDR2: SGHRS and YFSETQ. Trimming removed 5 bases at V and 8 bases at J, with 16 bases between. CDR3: CASSFLQGRGYTF. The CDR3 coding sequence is TGCGCCAGCAGTTTTTTACAGGGAAGAGGCTACACCTTC.

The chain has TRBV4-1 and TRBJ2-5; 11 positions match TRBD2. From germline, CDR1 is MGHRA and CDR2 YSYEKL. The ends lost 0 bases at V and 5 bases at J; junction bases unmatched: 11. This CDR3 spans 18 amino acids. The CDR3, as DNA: TGCGCCAGCAGCCAAGAAAGTGGCCTAGCGGGGGGAAGGGAGACCCAGTACTTC. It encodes CASSQESGLAGGRETQYF.

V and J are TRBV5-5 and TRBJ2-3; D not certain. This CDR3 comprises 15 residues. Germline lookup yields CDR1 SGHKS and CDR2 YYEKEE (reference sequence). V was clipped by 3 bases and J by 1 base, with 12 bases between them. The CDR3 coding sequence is TGTGCCAGCAGCTCCGTTATCCCCGGCACAGATACGCAGTATTTT. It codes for CASSSVIPGTDTQYF.

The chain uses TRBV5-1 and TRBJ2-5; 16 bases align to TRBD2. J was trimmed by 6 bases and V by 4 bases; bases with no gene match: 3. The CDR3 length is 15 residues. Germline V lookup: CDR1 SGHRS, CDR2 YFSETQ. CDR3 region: CASSQGLAGGKTQYF. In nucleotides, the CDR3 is TGCGCCAGCAGCCAGGGACTAGCGGGGGGGAAGACCCAGTACTTC.

The CDR3 nucleotides read TGTGCCAGTAGCAGGGAAGAGGCCACAGATACGCAGTATTTT. It encodes CASSREEATDTQYF. The chain couples TRBV19 to TRBJ2-3; D is possibly TRBD1 (5 bases). The germline V gene has CDR1 LNHDA and CDR2 SQIVND (reference sequence). The CDR3 consists of 14 residues. V was cut by 6 bases and J by 2 bases, with 12 bases left in between.

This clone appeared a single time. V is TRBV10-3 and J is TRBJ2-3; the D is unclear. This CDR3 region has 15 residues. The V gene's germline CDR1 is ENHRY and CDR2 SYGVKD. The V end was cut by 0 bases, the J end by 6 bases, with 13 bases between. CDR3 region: CAISESRGPWDTQYF. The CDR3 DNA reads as TGTGCCATCAGTGAGTCAAGAGGCCCTTGGGATACGCAGTATTTT.

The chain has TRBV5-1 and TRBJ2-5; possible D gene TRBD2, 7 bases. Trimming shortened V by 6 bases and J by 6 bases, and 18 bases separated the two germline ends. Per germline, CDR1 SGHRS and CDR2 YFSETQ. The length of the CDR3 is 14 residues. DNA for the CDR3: TGCGCCAGCACCGGAGGGGGGGCCGGGAAGACCCAGTACTTC. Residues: CASTGGGAGKTQYF.

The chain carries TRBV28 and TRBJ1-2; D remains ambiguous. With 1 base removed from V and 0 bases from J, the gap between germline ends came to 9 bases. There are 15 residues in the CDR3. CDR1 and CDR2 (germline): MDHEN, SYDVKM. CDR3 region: CASSLSLAANYGYTF. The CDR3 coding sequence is TGTGCCAGCAGTTTATCTCTAGCGGCTAACTATGGCTACACCTTC.

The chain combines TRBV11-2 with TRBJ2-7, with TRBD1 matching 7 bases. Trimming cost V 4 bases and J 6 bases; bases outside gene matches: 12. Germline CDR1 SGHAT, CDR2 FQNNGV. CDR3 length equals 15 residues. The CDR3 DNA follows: TGTGCCAGCAGCTCCGCCGGGACAGACTTCGCCGAGCAGTACTTC. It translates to CASSSAGTDFAEQYF.

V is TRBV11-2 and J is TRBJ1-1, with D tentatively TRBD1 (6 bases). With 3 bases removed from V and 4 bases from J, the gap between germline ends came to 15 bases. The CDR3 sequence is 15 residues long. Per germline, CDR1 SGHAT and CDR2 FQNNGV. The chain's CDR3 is CASSLETGEFTEAFF. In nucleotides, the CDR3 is TGTGCCAGCAGCTTGGAGACAGGCGAATTCACTGAAGCTTTCTTT.